Described below is a single TCR beta chain sequence and its context. This clone has only one observation. The clone's antigen remains unknown. Per-base quality was not reported, and no clone a single base away is much larger than it. For the CD8 naive samples, CD45RO-negative cells were positively selected for CCR7, yielding a CD45RA+CCR7+ population from which TemRA cells were excluded. Healthy HIV-negative adults with no recently reported acute infections or vaccinations were included as donors. Only Caucasian adults living in Nashville, Tennessee, USA were represented among the donors. Blood was obtained by leukapheresis, after which PBMCs were separated by Ficoll-Histopaque density gradient centrifugation and cryopreserved in liquid nitrogen vapor phase. Purity and quantity of every magnetically sorted T cell population were checked by analytical flow cytometry. From each sorted fraction, genomic DNA was isolated and quantified by UV absorbance on a Nanodrop 2000c.

These data originate in a study of shared clonotypes between healthy human individuals (dated by TCRdb to 2020 to 2021). For the wider study: A couple of women and three men aged 18 to 49 years were included in the cohort. Per donor, three plates each were used for CD4 naive and CD4 memory, two for CD8 naive, and one for CD8 memory. Blood TCR repertoires of about 5 healthy adults were deeply sequenced to estimate repertoire size and the extent of clonotype sharing between individuals. To increase sequencing depth and limit assay-specific biases, TCR repertoire library preparation and sequencing were carried out by different laboratories using diverse techniques. Each donor's leukapheresis produced roughly between about 0.9 and 9.5 billion PBMCs. Findings and caveats that apply to the study as a whole: Higher generation probabilities were observed for clonotypes shared by all four sorted-subset donors than for non-shared clonotypes. Rarefaction of sorted-subset datasets indicated incomplete sequencing despite the large sequencing depth. When a few donors were compared, the shared fraction of clonotypes was about 5.2% for naive CD4, approximately 3.3% for naive CD8, 2.3% for memory CD4, and 0.4% for memory CD8. Larger estimated clonotype richness was generally found for naive subsets than for memory subsets. Sampling was restricted to blood, and TCR repertoires in tissue are likely to differ from TCR repertoires in blood. The genetic and exposure-history diversity represented was limited by the small number of donors. Pairwise subsampling indicated that sequencing depth was expected to affect the degree of clonotype sharing among donors.

Using the deep immunoSEQ assay, TCR CDR3 regions were amplified from genomic DNA by multiplex PCR. Extracted genomic DNA from each cell subset was distributed evenly across all wells of several immunoSEQ 96-well plates, and each plate was treated as a replicate. Each replicate PCR for sorted subsets received around 200 ng genomic DNA, equal to roughly 30,000 T cell genomes. Purified libraries were measured with a Qubit 3.0 fluorometer, size-checked on a Bioanalyzer 2100, and measured again with the KAPA Library Quantification kit. Every immunoSEQ 96-well plate was sequenced on a dedicated single-read 150-cycle Illumina NextSeq 550 flow cell. Under the source paper's analysis protocol: Because the immunoSEQ output included only junctional sequences and no quality scores, the filtering could not be the same as the filtering used for full-length reads. Sequences were annotated with PyIR, a Python wrapper for IgBLAST v1.9, and V/J genes and CDR3 were assigned using IMGT germline references. Any read was removed if the V/J assignment was weak (E-value above 1e-6), the CDR3 was missing, or the read contained stop codons, out-of-frame junctions, or ambiguous translated residues. A V3J clonotype was defined by an identical inferred V gene, J gene, and CDR3 amino acid sequence. To compute the percentage overlap between repertoires, the number of shared unique clonotypes was divided by the size of the smaller repertoire. RTK rarefaction, the Chao1 estimator, and Recon v2.1 estimates of unobserved clonotypes were used to assess repertoire richness. Generation probabilities for all TCRbeta clonotypes obtained by the gDNA method from a handful of donors were computed using OLGA. TCRdb stores this immuneACCESS table with in-frame sequences only. Part of the clones is absent; in the studies checked, under half of the shortfall reflects unresolved V genes, and no reason is known for the rest. For V, J and clone size, that table is used; D and trimming come from the DNA. This sample is represented by around 2.1 million clones; roughly 91% of them were singletons. The ten largest clonotypes hold under 2% of the sample.

The CDR3, cysteine through phenylalanine, is 15 amino acids long. Only the CDR3 DNA is retained, 45 bases long and in frame from the first base. From V the trimming removes 2 bases and from J it removes 3 bases, while the gene matches leave 4 bases of the junction unaccounted for. CDR1 and CDR2 are drawn from the germline V gene (reference sequence): SEHNR, FQNEAQ. Sample: naive CD8+ T cells from PBMCs. What the cell subset or site label conveys for this sample: CD45RA+CCR7+. The rearranged chain carries TRBV7-9 and TRBJ2-7; 10 bases in between match TRBD1. This receptor was identified in a man aged 18 to 35 in good health. Some clones in this sample may be carry-over from other donors' samples. The DNA is TGTGCCAGCAGCTTACCCGGGACAGGGGTCTACGAGCAGTACTTC. This encodes CASSLPGTGVYEQYF.